The 12 T cell receptor beta chains presented below share a single source sample, sequenced in a study of blood T cell repertoires in COVID-19. Here immunoSEQ multiplex PCR was the method, and the copy in TCRdb shows in-frame clones only, minus some. This table has over 350,000 clones, around 87% appearing once. The source material was PBMCs or T cells enriched from blood (not recorded which). All receptors come from a woman in her fifties or sixties who had recovered from COVID-19.

The chain couples TRBV19 to TRBJ2-4; TRBD2 matches at 8 bases. The CDR3 has 14 amino acids. V shed 5 bases, J shed 9 bases, and the junction held 9 bases outside the gene matches. Germline CDR1 LNHDA, CDR2 SQIVND (reference sequence). The CDR3 nucleotides read TGTGCCAGTAGTCTTGGGACTAGTCGGGGCATTCAGTACTTC. Protein: CASSLGTSRGIQYF.

This chain links TRBV5-1 with TRBJ1-1; TRBD1 matches at 9 bases. V shed 0 bases and J 1 base; nucleotides not matched to a gene: 7. CDR1 is SGHRS and CDR2 is YFSETQ in the germline V gene. CDR3 size: 17 residues. The CDR3 spells CASSLDGDRGWNTEAFF. In DNA, the CDR3 is TGCGCCAGCAGCTTGGATGGAGACAGGGGGTGGAACACTGAAGCTTTCTTT.

The chain combines TRBV7-9 with TRBJ1-1, with no clear D. The germline V gene has CDR1 SEHNR and CDR2 FQNEAQ (reference sequence). Trimming took 5 bases from V and 6 from J, leaving 13 bases between them. The CDR3 sequence is 13 residues long. CDR3 in DNA: TGTGCCAGCAGCCTTTCAGGTGAGCCTGAAGCTTTCTTT. This encodes CASSLSGEPEAFF.

The chain couples TRBV19 to TRBJ2-5; weak D call: TRBD2 (7 bases). V gave up 4 bases and J gave up 8 bases, with 11 bases separating them. Per the germline V gene, CDR1 is LNHDA and CDR2 is SQIVND (reference sequence). The CDR3 is 12 amino acids. The CDR3 protein is CASSNREGTQYF. CDR3 bases: TGTGCCAGTAGTAACAGGGAGGGAACCCAGTACTTC.

The chain recombines TRBV7-9 with TRBJ1-4; 10 nucleotides match TRBD1. After removal of 5 bases from V and 5 bases from J, the junction contained 5 bases not matched to a gene. Germline V CDR1 and CDR2: SEHNR, FQNEAQ (reference sequence). The CDR3 sequence is 15 residues long. The CDR3 is CASSHGDRGNEKLFF. CDR3 sequence (DNA): TGTGCCAGCAGCCACGGGGACAGGGGAAATGAAAAACTGTTTTTT. Full variable domain (remainder filled in from reference TRBV7-9 and TRBJ1-4): DTGVSQNPRHKITKRGQNVTFRCDPISEHNRLYWYRQTLGQGPEFLTYFQNEAQLEKSRLLSDRFSAERPKGSFSTLEIQRTEQGDSAMYLCASSHGDRGNEKLFFGSGTQLSVL.

This rearrangement joins TRBV15 to TRBJ1-1; D unresolved. The V end lost 5 bases, the J end lost 1 base, and 14 bases lay between the germline ends. Germline V lookup: CDR1 LNHNV, CDR2 YYDKDF (reference sequence). CDR3 length: 15 amino acids. The CDR3 loop reads CATSWRRRTNTEAFF. The CDR3 bases are TGTGCCACCAGCTGGAGGAGACGGACGAACACTGAAGCTTTCTTT. Full variable domain (remainder filled in from reference TRBV15 and TRBJ1-1): DAMVIQNPRYQVTQFGKPVTLSCSQTLNHNVMYWYQQKSSQAPKLLFHYYDKDFNNEADTPDNFQSRRPNTSFCFLDIRSPGLGDTAMYLCATSWRRRTNTEAFFGQGTRLTVV.

The genes are TRBV7-8 and TRBJ1-2; 7 bases are shared with TRBD1. The trim removed 2 bases at V and 4 bases at J, leaving 10 bases unmatched. Germline V gene data show CDR1 as SGHVS and CDR2 as FQNEAQ. The length of the CDR3 is 16 residues. DNA for the CDR3: TGTGCCAGCAGCTTAAGGCTCGGACAGGTCCCCTATGGCTACACCTTC. Its translation: CASSLRLGQVPYGYTF.

The chain employs TRBV5-1 and TRBJ2-3, with 9 bases matching TRBD2. The V and J ends lost 1 base and 3 bases, in that order; junction bases with no gene match: 6. The CDR3 has 16 residues. CDR1 and CDR2 (germline): SGHRS, YFSETQ. CDR3 loop: CASSLYSGGVTDTQYF. The CDR3 DNA reads as TGCGCCAGCAGCTTGTATAGCGGGGGTGTGACAGATACGCAGTATTTT.

V gene TRBV7-8 combines with J gene TRBJ1-4; 7 bases are a match to TRBD1. V shed 5 bases, J shed 7 bases, and the junction held 13 bases outside the gene matches. The CDR3 is made up of 16 amino acids. Per the germline V gene, CDR1 is SGHVS and CDR2 is FQNEAQ. This CDR3 is CASSQDRPPLSEKLFF. The CDR3 DNA is TGTGCCAGCAGCCAGGACAGGCCCCCCCTAAGTGAAAAACTGTTTTTT.

The rearrangement links TRBV7-9 to TRBJ1-5, with TRBD1 matching over 8 bases. Germline V gives CDR1 SEHNR, CDR2 FQNEAQ (reference sequence). The V segment lost 6 bases and the J segment 3 bases; nucleotides outside the gene matches: 13. This CDR3 region has 17 residues. The DNA of the CDR3 is TGTGCCAGCAGTCATGGCGGGCAGGGGGCATACAATCAGCCCCAGCATTTT. Amino acid sequence: CASSHGGQGAYNQPQHF.

The gene calls are TRBV30 and TRBJ1-1; D gene unclear. This CDR3 comprises 11 residues. CDR1 is GTSNPN, CDR2 SVGIG, per germline (reference sequence). V dropped 0 bases and J dropped 9 bases, with 8 bases sitting between them. CDR3 protein: CAWSVPGKAFF. The CDR3, as DNA: TGTGCCTGGAGTGTACCGGGGAAAGCTTTCTTT. The whole variable domain, filled in from reference TRBV30 and TRBJ1-1, reads SQTIHQWPATLVQPVGSPLSLECTVEGTSNPNLYWYRQAAGRGLQLLFYSVGIGQISSEVPQNLSASRPQDRQFILSSKKLLLSDSGFYLCAWSVPGKAFFGQGTRLTVV.

The chain couples TRBV19 to TRBJ1-2, with 9 positions matching TRBD1. V lost 3 bases to trimming and J lost 7 bases; unmatched junction nucleotides: 6. This CDR3 is 14 amino acids long. CDR1 is LNHDA, CDR2 SQIVND, per germline (reference sequence). The CDR3 nucleotides are TGTGCCAGTAGTATCGGACAGGGGATCTCTGGCTACACCTTC. It specifies CASSIGQGISGYTF.